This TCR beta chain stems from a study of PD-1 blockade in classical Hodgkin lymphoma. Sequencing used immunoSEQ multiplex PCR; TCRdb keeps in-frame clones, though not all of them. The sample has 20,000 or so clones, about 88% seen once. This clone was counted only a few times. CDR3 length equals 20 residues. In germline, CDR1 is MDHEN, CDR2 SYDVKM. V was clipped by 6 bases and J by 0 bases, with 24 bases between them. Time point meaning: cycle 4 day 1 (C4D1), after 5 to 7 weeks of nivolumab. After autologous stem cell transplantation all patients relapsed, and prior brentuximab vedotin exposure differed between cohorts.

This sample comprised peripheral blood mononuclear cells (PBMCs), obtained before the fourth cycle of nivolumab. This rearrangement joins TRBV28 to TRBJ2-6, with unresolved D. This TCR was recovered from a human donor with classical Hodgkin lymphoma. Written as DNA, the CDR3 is TGTGCCAGCAGGATTACCGGGTCACTACTTTTAAGCTCTGGGGCCAACGTCCTGACTTTC. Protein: CASRITGSLLLSSGANVLTF.